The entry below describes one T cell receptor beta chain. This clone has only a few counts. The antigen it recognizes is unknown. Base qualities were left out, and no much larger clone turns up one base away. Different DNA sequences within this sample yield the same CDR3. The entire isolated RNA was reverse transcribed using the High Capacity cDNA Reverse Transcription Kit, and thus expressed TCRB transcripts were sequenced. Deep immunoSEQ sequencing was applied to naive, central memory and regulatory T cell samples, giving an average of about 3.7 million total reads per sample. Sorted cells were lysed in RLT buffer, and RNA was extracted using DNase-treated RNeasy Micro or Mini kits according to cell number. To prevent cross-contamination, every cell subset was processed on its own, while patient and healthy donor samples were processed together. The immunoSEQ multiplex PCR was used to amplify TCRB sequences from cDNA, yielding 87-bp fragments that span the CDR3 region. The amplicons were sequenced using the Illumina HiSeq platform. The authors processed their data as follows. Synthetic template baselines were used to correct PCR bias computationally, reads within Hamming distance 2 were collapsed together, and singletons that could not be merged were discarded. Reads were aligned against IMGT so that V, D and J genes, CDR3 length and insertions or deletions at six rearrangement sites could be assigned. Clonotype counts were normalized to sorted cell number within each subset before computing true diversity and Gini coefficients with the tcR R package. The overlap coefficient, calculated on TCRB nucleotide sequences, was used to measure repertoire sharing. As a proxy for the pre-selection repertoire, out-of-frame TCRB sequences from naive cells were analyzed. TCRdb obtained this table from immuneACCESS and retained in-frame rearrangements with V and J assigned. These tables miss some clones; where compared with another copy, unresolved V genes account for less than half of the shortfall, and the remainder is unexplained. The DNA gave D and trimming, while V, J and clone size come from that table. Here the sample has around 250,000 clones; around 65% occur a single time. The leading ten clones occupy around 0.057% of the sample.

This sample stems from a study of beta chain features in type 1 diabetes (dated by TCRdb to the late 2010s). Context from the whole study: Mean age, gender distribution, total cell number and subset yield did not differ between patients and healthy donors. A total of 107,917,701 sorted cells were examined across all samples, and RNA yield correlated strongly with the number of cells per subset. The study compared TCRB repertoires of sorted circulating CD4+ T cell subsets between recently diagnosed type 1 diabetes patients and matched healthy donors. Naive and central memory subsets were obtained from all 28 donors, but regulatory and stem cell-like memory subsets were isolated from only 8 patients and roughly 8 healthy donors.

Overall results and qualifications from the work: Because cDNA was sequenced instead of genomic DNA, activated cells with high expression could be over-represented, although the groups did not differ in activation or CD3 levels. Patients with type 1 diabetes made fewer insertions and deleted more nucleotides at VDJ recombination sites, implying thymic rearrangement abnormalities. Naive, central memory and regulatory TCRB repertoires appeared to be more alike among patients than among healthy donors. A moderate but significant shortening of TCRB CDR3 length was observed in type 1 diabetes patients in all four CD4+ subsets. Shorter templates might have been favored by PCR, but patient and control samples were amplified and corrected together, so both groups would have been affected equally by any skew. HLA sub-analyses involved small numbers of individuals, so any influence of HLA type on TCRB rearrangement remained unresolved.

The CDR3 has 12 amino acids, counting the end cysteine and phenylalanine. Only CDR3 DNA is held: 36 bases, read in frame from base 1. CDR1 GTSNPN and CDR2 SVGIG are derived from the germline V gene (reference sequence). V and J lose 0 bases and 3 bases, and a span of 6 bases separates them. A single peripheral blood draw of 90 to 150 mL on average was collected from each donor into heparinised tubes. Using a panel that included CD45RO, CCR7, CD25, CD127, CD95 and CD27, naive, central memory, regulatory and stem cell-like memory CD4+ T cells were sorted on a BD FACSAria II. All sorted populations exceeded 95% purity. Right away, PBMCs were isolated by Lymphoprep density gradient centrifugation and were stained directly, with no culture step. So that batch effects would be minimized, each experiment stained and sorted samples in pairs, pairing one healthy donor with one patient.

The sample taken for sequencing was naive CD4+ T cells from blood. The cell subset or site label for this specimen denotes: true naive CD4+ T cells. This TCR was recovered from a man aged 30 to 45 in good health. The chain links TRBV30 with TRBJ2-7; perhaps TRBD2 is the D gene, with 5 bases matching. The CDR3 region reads CAWSVRGYEQYF. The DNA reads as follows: TGTGCCTGGAGTGTACGGGGCTACGAGCAGTACTTC.